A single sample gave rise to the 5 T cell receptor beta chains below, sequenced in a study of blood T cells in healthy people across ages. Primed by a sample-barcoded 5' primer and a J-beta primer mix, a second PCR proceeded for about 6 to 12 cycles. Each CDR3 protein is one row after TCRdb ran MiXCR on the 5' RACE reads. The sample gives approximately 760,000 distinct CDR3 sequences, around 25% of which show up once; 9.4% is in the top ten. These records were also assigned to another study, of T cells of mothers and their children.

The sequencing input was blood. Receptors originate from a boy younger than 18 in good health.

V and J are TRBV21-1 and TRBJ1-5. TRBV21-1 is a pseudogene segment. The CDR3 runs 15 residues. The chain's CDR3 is CASSKRYIWNQPQHF. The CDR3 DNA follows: TGTGCCAGCTCGAAGAGGTATATTTGGAATCAGCCCCAGCATTTT.

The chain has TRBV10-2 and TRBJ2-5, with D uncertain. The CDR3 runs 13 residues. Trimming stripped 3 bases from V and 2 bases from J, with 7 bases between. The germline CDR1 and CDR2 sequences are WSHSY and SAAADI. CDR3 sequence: CASSEGPQETQYF. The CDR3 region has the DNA TGCGCCAGCAGTGAAGGACCTCAAGAGACCCAGTACTTC.

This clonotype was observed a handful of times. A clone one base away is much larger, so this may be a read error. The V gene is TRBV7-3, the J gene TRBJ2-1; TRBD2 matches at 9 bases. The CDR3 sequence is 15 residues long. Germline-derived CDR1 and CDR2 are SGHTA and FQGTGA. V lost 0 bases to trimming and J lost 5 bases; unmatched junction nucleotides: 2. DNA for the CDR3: TGTGCCAGCAGCTTAACGGGACTAGCAAACAATGAGCAGTTCTTC. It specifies CASSLTGLANNEQFF.

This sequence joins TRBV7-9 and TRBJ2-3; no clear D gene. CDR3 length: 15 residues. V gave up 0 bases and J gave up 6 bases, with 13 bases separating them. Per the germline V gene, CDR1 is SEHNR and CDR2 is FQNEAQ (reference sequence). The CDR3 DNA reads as TGTGCCAGCAGCTTAGCGATCCCCACTTTGGATACGCAGTATTTT. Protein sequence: CASSLAIPTLDTQYF. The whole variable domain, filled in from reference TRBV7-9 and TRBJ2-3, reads DTGVSQNPRHKITKRGQNVTFRCDPISEHNRLYWYRQTLGQGPEFLTYFQNEAQLEKSRLLSDRFSAERPKGSFSTLEIQRTEQGDSAMYLCASSLAIPTLDTQYFGPGTRLTVL.

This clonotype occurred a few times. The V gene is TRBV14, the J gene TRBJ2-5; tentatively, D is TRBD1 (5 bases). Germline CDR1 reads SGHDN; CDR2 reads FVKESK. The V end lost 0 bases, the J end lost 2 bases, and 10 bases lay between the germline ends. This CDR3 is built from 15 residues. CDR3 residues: CASSQDMRQQETQYF. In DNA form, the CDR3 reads TGTGCCAGCAGCCAAGATATGAGACAGCAAGAGACCCAGTACTTC.